The 3 T cell receptor beta chains listed next were all sequenced from one sample in a study of vaccination effects on CD4 cells after COVID-19. The table came from immunoSEQ multiplex PCR; TCRdb's copy has only in-frame clones and leaves some out. The table lists about 37,000 clones, around 78% of them singletons, with about a third in the top ten. No antigen has been identified for these receptors. Sequencing followed a ViraFEST assay step that expanded antigen-specific CD4+ T cells with viral peptide pools. At the end of 9 to 11 days of culture, CD4+ T cells were isolated. This individual tested PCR-positive for SARS-CoV-2 infection between March and December 2020. The source material was CD4+ T cells from PBMCs cultured with a peptide pool, sampled before COVID-19 vaccination. These receptors all stem from a human donor who had a prior SARS-CoV-2 infection.

This chain joins TRBV9 and TRBJ2-1; TRBD2 agrees at 10 bases. V shed 0 bases, J shed 6 bases, and the junction held 3 bases outside the gene matches. CDR1 and CDR2 (germline): SGDLS, YYNGEE. CDR3 length equals 15 residues. Written as DNA, the CDR3 is TGTGCCAGCAGCGTAGCTAGCGGGAGTCGCAATGAGCAGTTCTTC. The encoded protein is CASSVASGSRNEQFF. The full variable domain, with the rest looked up from reference TRBV9 and TRBJ2-1, is DSGVTQTPKHLITATGQRVTLRCSPRSGDLSVYWYQQSLDQGLQFLIQYYNGEERAKGNILERFSAQQFPDLHSELNLSSLELGDSALYFCASSVASGSRNEQFFGPGTRLTVL.

The chain is built from TRBV13 and TRBJ2-3, with D maybe TRBD2 (5 bases). The CDR3 has 13 amino acids. Germline V gene data show CDR1 as PRHDT and CDR2 as FYEKMQ (reference sequence). V was shortened by 0 bases and J by 8 bases, with 9 bases between the two germline ends. The CDR3 reads CASSLGRRVTQYF. The CDR3 bases are TGTGCCAGCAGCTTAGGTCGGCGGGTTACGCAGTATTTT.

In its sample, this clone was seen a few times. The chain carries TRBV4-1 and TRBJ2-2; 10 nucleotides align to TRBD2. The CDR3 consists of 16 residues. Per germline, CDR1 MGHRA and CDR2 YSYEKL. J lost 4 bases, V lost 4 bases, and 6 bases had no gene match. The CDR3 DNA reads as TGCGCCAGCAGCCCAGTGGAGCGGGGGGGCACCGGGGAGCTGTTTTTT. Protein sequence: CASSPVERGGTGELFF.